This T cell receptor (beta chain) emerged from a study of Graves' ophthalmopathy and Graves' hyperthyroidism. Whole-study results and caveats: The model forecast ophthalmopathy progression, reaching roughly 70% sensitivity and less than 75% specificity.

Amplification from RNA transcripts yielded the TCR beta CDR3 regions. Second-round multiplex PCR came after a first-round RT-PCR that employed HTBI primers. One entry per CDR3 protein, called by TCRdb with MiXCR from the multiplex PCR reads. The sample holds around 1.1 million distinct CDR3 sequences, 35% to 40% seen once. This CDR3 region has 18 residues. Germline CDR1 PRHDT, CDR2 FYEKMQ (reference sequence). Germline trimming cut 6 bases from V and 4 bases from J; bases unmatched to any gene: 18. Excluded were patients with other autoimmune diseases, uncontrolled infections, pregnancy or lactation. In regard to this clonotype: Its antigen is still unknown.

J is TRBJ1-5 and V is TRBV13; 7 nucleotides agree with TRBD1. The receptor was isolated from an adult man with Graves' hyperthyroidism. Sequencing was performed on peripheral blood or thyroid tissue (not recorded which). The CDR3 bases are TGTGCCAGCAGTCCTCACCTATTGCTCCGGGACAGAAATCAGCCCCAGCATTTT. Encoded protein: CASSPHLLLRDRNQPQHF.